The 3 T cell receptor beta chains listed next were all sequenced from one sample in a study of CD8 T cells in Susac syndrome. An input of roughly 0.5 to 1 ug of RNA was subjected to reverse transcription using random hexamers. A single record per CDR3 protein comes from TCRdb applying MiXCR to the immunoSEQ multiplex PCR reads. The profile shows roughly 150,000 distinct CDR3 sequences, over 95% of them singletons. The sequenced material came from CD8+ T cells from PBMCs. These receptors were collected from a human donor with multiple sclerosis.

The chain uses TRBV7-3 and TRBJ2-1; D may be TRBD2 (5 bases). This CDR3 is 13 amino acids long. The germline CDR1 and CDR2 sequences are SGHTA and FQGTGA. V lost 9 bases and J lost 8, with 17 bases in between. This CDR3 is CASSLTGLDEQFF. As DNA, the CDR3 is TGTGCCAGTTCTCTTACGGGGTTGGATGAGCAGTTCTTC. The variable domain in full, completed from reference TRBV7-3 and TRBJ2-1, reads GAGVSQTPSNKVTEKGKYVELRCDPISGHTALYWYRQSLGQGPEFLIYFQGTGAADDSGLPNDRFFAVRPEGSVSTLKIQRTERGDSAVYLCASSLTGLDEQFFGPGTRLTVL.

The chain recombines TRBV7-9 with TRBJ2-5; TRBD2 aligns across 7 bases. Germline loops: CDR1 SEHNR, CDR2 FQNEAQ (reference sequence). The V and J ends lost 4 bases and 7 bases, in that order; junction bases with no gene match: 15. The CDR3 covers 16 residues. The CDR3, as DNA: TGTGCCAGCAGCTCCCCTTCTAGCGGTGCTCATGGGACCCAGTACTTC. This gives the protein CASSSPSSGAHGTQYF.

This chain connects TRBV9 to TRBJ2-6; D tentatively fits TRBD1 or TRBD2 (5 bases each). Between the trimmed V and J ends, which lost 4 bases and 0 bases, there was a span of 17 bases. Germline lookup yields CDR1 SGDLS and CDR2 YYNGEE. CDR3 length: 18 amino acids. CDR3 coding DNA: TGTGCCAGCAGCATACCCCGGGGCCCGGGCTCTGGGGCCAACGTCCTGACTTTC. It translates to CASSIPRGPGSGANVLTF.